This TCR beta chain was sequenced during a study of vaccination and CD4 T cells after COVID-19. Across the whole study: Convalescent participants consisted of six males and four females, two being Hispanic. In culture, cells were exposed to overlapping spike peptides from SARS-CoV-2, HCoV-NL63, HCoV-OC43 and HCoV-229E.

Note on this clonotype: Its specificity is not known.

Sequencing of DNA taken from cultured CD4+ T cells relied on the Oncomine TCR Beta short-read assay. Genomic DNA was extracted from cultured CD4+ T cells. MiXCR was run by TCRdb on the PCR reads, yielding one entry per CDR3 protein. In the table there are around 8,000 distinct CDR3 sequences, roughly two fifths of which are singletons. Noted treatment: approximately nine-day PBMC culture with coronavirus spike peptide pools or control peptides (ViraFEST assay). The unexposed donor provided CD4+ T cells, which were taken before the COVID-19 pandemic (2011-2018). ViraFEST used peptide pools to expand antigen-specific T cells, then sequenced TCRs. Germline CDR1 and CDR2: MNHNS and SASEGT. This CDR3 is 15 amino acids long. The V gene lost 5 bases and the J gene lost 2 bases, with 16 bases spanning the gap.

Sequences were obtained from CD4+ T cells from blood, cultured in vitro. The origin of this receptor is a human donor in good health. The rearrangement joins TRBV6-1 to TRBJ2-7; possible D gene TRBD1, 6 bases. The CDR3 DNA is TGTGCCAGCAGTCCTCCCGGGACAAGGACCTACGAGCAGTACTTC. Amino acids: CASSPPGTRTYEQYF.